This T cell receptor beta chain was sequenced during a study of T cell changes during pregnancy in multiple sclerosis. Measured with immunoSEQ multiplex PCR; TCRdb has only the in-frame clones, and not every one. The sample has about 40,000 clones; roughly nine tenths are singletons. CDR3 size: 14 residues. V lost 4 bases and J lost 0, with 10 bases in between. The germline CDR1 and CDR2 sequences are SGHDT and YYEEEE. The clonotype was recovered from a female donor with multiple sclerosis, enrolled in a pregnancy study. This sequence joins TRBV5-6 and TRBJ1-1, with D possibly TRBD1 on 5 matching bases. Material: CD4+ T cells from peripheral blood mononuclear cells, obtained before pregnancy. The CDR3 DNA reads TGTGCCAGCAGCCCTGGGGCAGTGAACACTGAAGCTTTCTTT. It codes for CASSPGAVNTEAFF.